This T cell receptor beta chain was documented in a study of long-term antiretroviral therapy in people with HIV. Turning to the study itself: There is a gap of about a decade between the earliest samples and the later 2015 immediate-ART recommendation.

The libraries were made with immunoSEQ v3.0 at survey level. This table comes from immunoSEQ multiplex PCR, and its TCRdb copy is limited to in-frame clones, with some not included. The top ten hold 2.4% of the sample, which has about 33,000 clones, approximately 96% seen once. Overall study findings and caveats: Every time point showed a repertoire led by clones expanded before ART. ART adherence, viral resistance and therapy changes were not recorded. Diversity went up after ART and still fell short of transplant donor controls.

Remarks on this clone: The antigen is not known.

Trimming removed 3 bases at V and 6 bases at J, with 11 bases between. Germline V gene lookup returns CDR1 SGHTA and CDR2 FQGNSA. This CDR3 spans 13 amino acids. This sample comprised unsorted PBMCs, obtained around 6.6 years after starting antiretroviral therapy. This chain links TRBV7-2 with TRBJ1-1, with D hard to call. The sequence derives from a man aged 25-45 years with HIV. CDR3 sequence: CASSFGVSAEAFF. For the CDR3, the DNA is TGTGCCAGCAGCTTTGGGGTATCCGCTGAAGCTTTCTTT.